Described below is a single T cell receptor beta chain sequence and its context. In the source study's methods: Reference gene primer amplification in the assay estimated nucleated cell counts. TCRdb's copy holds only in-frame clones and misses some; the assay was immunoSEQ multiplex PCR. V and J calls and clone size are as listed in that table; D and trimming were resolved from the DNA. The sample records 200,000 to 300,000 clones, approximately 81% being singletons. The record originates from a study of blood T cell repertoires in COVID-19. About the research overall: Specimens from acute and convalescent COVID-19 originated in the United States, Italy and Spain. PBMCs, B-cell-depleted T cells, or T cells provided the cDNA or gDNA that made up the material.

Trimming at V came to 2 bases and at J to 11 bases, leaving 9 bases not matched to a gene. The CDR3 has 14 residues. The V gene's germline CDR1 is KGHSH and CDR2 LQKENI. Sequenced: peripheral blood. The TCR was taken from a man between 60 and 75 years old with acute or convalescent COVID-19. The rearrangement uses TRBV18 and TRBJ2-1; 7 bases match TRBD2. The CDR3 coding sequence is TGTGCCAGCTCACCATCCGGGGACTACCCCAAGCAGTTCTTC. Residues: CASSPSGDYPKQFF.